The 24 T cell receptor beta chains below come from one sample, sequenced in a study of blood T cell repertoires in COVID-19. Measured with immunoSEQ multiplex PCR; TCRdb has only the in-frame clones, and not every one. The sample lists around 57,000 clones; around 87% were seen once. Material for sequencing was peripheral blood. The source is a woman aged 80 or older with COVID-19, enrolled during active disease.

The rearrangement joins TRBV20-1 to TRBJ1-4; weak D call: TRBD1 (5 bases). V lost 3 bases and J lost 8, with 7 bases in between. The CDR3 contains 11 residues. Germline CDR1 DFQATT, CDR2 SNEGSKA (reference sequence). The CDR3 is CSARGGEKLFF. The CDR3, as DNA: TGCAGTGCTAGGGGGGGGGAAAAACTGTTTTTT.

The rearrangement uses TRBV9 and TRBJ2-7; D is possibly TRBD1 (6 bases). The germline V and J ends were trimmed by 3 bases and 1 base, with 17 bases remaining between them. This CDR3 spans 16 amino acids. Germline CDR1 is SGDLS and CDR2 is YYNGEE. CDR3 DNA: TGTGCCAGCAGCGAGACGACAGGTGGGGATTCCTACGAGCAGTACTTC. As protein: CASSETTGGDSYEQYF.

The chain uses TRBV11-3 and TRBJ2-1; the match to TRBD2 covers 14 bases. Unmatched junction bases numbered 3, after V lost 4 bases and J lost 7 bases. Germline V gene lookup returns CDR1 SGHNT and CDR2 YENEEA. This CDR3 comprises 15 residues. DNA of the CDR3: TGTGCCAGCAGCTCAGGACTAGCGGGGGGTAATGAGCAGTTCTTC. As protein: CASSSGLAGGNEQFF.

This sequence joins TRBV14 and TRBJ2-6; possibly TRBD2 for D (5 bases). This CDR3 has 15 residues. The V end was cut by 4 bases, the J end by 1 base, with 8 bases between. CDR1 and CDR2 (germline): SGHDN, FVKESK. The CDR3 sequence is CASSLRTSGANVLTF. The CDR3 nucleotides are TGTGCCAGCAGCCTTCGGACTTCTGGGGCCAACGTCCTGACTTTC. The full variable domain, rest sourced from reference TRBV14 and TRBJ2-6, is EAGVTQFPSHSVIEKGQTVTLRCDPISGHDNLYWYRRVMGKEIKFLLHFVKESKQDESGMPNNRFLAERTGGTYSTLKVQPAELEDSGVYFCASSLRTSGANVLTFGAGSRLTVL.

Only one count was recorded for this clone. This chain connects TRBV30 to TRBJ2-3, with TRBD2 matching over 9 bases. The CDR3 is made up of 14 amino acids. After removal of 6 bases from V and 4 bases from J, the junction contained 8 bases not matched to a gene. Germline values: CDR1 GTSNPN, CDR2 SVGIG (reference sequence). CDR3: CACSGAGGPDTQYF. CDR3 DNA: TGTGCCTGTTCAGGGGCGGGGGGGCCAGATACGCAGTATTTT.

V is TRBV5-1 and J is TRBJ1-1, with 7 bases identical to TRBD1. The CDR3 sequence is 14 residues long. Unmatched junction bases numbered 6, after V lost 4 bases and J lost 3 bases. CDR1 SGHRS and CDR2 YFSETQ come from the germline V gene. The CDR3 DNA sequence: TGCGCCAGCAGCCAGGGACAGCTTTACACTGAAGCTTTCTTT. Protein product: CASSQGQLYTEAFF.

This clone appeared a single time. The rearrangement links TRBV3-1 (or the pseudogene TRBV3-2) to TRBJ2-7, with D uncertain. Germline V CDR1 and CDR2: LGHDT, YNNKEL (reference sequence). Trimming left V 1 base short and J 2 bases short, with 3 bases between. This CDR3 region has 12 residues. The CDR3 DNA reads as TGTGCCAGCAGCCAAGTAGCCTACGAGCAGTACTTC. This codes for CASSQVAYEQYF.

This chain joins TRBV2 and TRBJ2-2; 12 bases are shared with TRBD2. V shed 4 bases and J 5 bases; nucleotides not matched to a gene: 5. Germline-derived CDR1 and CDR2 are SNHLY and FYNNEI. This CDR3 region has 16 residues. The CDR3 loop reads CASSASGGAVTGELFF. CDR3 in DNA: TGTGCCAGCAGTGCTAGCGGGGGGGCCGTGACCGGGGAGCTGTTTTTT. The whole variable domain, filled in from reference TRBV2 and TRBJ2-2, reads EPEVTQTPSHQVTQMGQEVILRCVPISNHLYFYWYRQILGQKVEFLVSFYNNEISEKSEIFDDQFSVERPDGSNFTLKIRSTKLEDSAMYFCASSASGGAVTGELFFGEGSRLTVL.

The V call is TRBV5-1, the J call TRBJ1-3; D ambiguous. Germline CDR1 SGHRS, CDR2 YFSETQ. The CDR3 sequence is 14 residues long. Trimming cost V 0 bases and J 0 bases, with 4 bases left between them. CDR3 residues: CASSLDYSGNTIYF. Written as DNA, the CDR3 is TGCGCCAGCAGCTTGGACTACTCTGGAAACACCATATATTTT.

The chain carries TRBV7-9 and TRBJ1-1; maybe TRBD1 (5 bases). The CDR3 length is 14 residues. Germline CDR1 SEHNR, CDR2 FQNEAQ (reference sequence). Trimming removed 2 bases from V and 6 bases from J, with 13 bases in between. The CDR3 DNA follows: TGTGCCAGCAGCTTATCCACCGACAGTGCTGAAGCTTTCTTT. Protein: CASSLSTDSAEAFF. The full variable domain, in which reference TRBV7-9 and TRBJ1-1 provide the parts outside the CDR3, is DTGVSQNPRHKITKRGQNVTFRCDPISEHNRLYWYRQTLGQGPEFLTYFQNEAQLEKSRLLSDRFSAERPKGSFSTLEIQRTEQGDSAMYLCASSLSTDSAEAFFGQGTRLTVV.

The chain links TRBV29-1 to TRBJ2-3; D is perhaps TRBD2 (5 bases). V was shortened by 3 bases and J by 8 bases, with 15 bases between the two germline ends. Germline assignment: CDR1 SQVTM and CDR2 ANQGSEA. The CDR3 runs 13 residues. CDR3 bases: TGCAGCGTTGACGCAAGCGGTCTTGCTACGCAGTATTTT. Its protein is CSVDASGLATQYF.

This chain links TRBV9 with TRBJ1-1, with D possibly TRBD1 on 6 matching bases. The CDR3 contains 15 residues. The germline CDR1 and CDR2 sequences are SGDLS and YYNGEE. V lost 0 bases, J lost 2 bases, and 11 bases lay in between. The CDR3 is CASSVGFRGNTEAFF. The CDR3 bases are TGTGCCAGCAGCGTAGGCTTCAGGGGAAACACTGAAGCTTTCTTT.

V usage is TRBV4-2 and J usage is TRBJ2-3, with 7 nucleotides matching TRBD2. This CDR3 has 14 residues. V trimming: 3 bases; J trimming: 4 bases; junction bases outside the gene matches: 4. Germline values: CDR1 LGHNA, CDR2 YNFKEQ. The CDR3 loop is CASSQGTTADTQYF. DNA for the CDR3: TGTGCCAGCAGCCAGGGGACTACCGCAGATACGCAGTATTTT.

This clone came up a few times. The chain couples TRBV5-1 to TRBJ2-7, with D possibly matching TRBD1 (6 bases). The CDR3 has 12 amino acids. V lost 5 bases and J lost 2, with 8 bases in between. Germline values: CDR1 SGHRS, CDR2 YFSETQ. This CDR3 is CASRGQTYEQYF. The CDR3 DNA reads as TGCGCCAGCAGGGGACAAACCTACGAGCAGTACTTC.

V is TRBV2 and J is TRBJ1-2, with 9 bases fitting TRBD1. The CDR3 length is 15 residues. Losses at the gene ends were 5 bases for V and 1 base for J; bases not matched to a gene: 5. The germline V gene has CDR1 SNHLY and CDR2 FYNNEI. CDR3 amino acids: CASSQDRGDNYGYTF. The CDR3 region has the DNA TGTGCCAGCAGTCAAGACAGGGGGGATAACTATGGCTACACCTTC.

This chain links TRBV6-5 with TRBJ2-2; 7 nucleotides line up with TRBD1. V lost 7 bases and J lost 4; bases outside the gene matches: 6. There are 14 residues in the CDR3. Germline CDR1 is MNHEY and CDR2 is SVGAGI. The CDR3 sequence is CASIGDRFTGELFF. CDR3 DNA: TGTGCCAGCATTGGGGACAGATTCACCGGGGAGCTGTTTTTT.

The rearrangement uses TRBV19 and TRBJ1-1, with 7 bases fitting TRBD1. Germline assignment: CDR1 LNHDA and CDR2 SQIVND (reference sequence). The CDR3 runs to 16 residues. V lost 5 bases to trimming and J lost 5 bases; unmatched junction nucleotides: 14. CDR3: CASSARQGLSGTEAFF. CDR3 coding DNA: TGTGCCAGTAGTGCCCGACAGGGTCTTTCGGGGACTGAAGCTTTCTTT.

The CDR3: CASSLVSRGGVETQYF. In nucleotides, the CDR3 is TGTGCCAGCAGCTTGGTCTCGCGGGGGGGCGTGGAGACCCAGTACTTC. The chain recombines TRBV5-4 with TRBJ2-5, with TRBD2 identical over 9 bases. Germline assignment: CDR1 SGHNT and CDR2 YYREEE (reference sequence). Trimming at V came to 0 bases and at J to 5 bases, leaving 8 bases not matched to a gene. This CDR3 region has 16 residues.

The chain employs TRBV7-9 and TRBJ1-2; TRBD1 is a possible D gene (5 bases). The V and J ends lost 5 bases and 8 bases respectively, with 15 bases between them. Per the germline V gene, CDR1 is SEHNR and CDR2 is FQNEAQ (reference sequence). The CDR3 consists of 13 residues. CDR3 protein: CASSAGGGVGYTF. The CDR3, as DNA: TGTGCCAGCAGCGCCGGTGGAGGGGTAGGCTACACCTTC. Full variable domain (remainder filled in from reference TRBV7-9 and TRBJ1-2): DTGVSQNPRHKITKRGQNVTFRCDPISEHNRLYWYRQTLGQGPEFLTYFQNEAQLEKSRLLSDRFSAERPKGSFSTLEIQRTEQGDSAMYLCASSAGGGVGYTFGSGTRLTVV.

This clone was counted a few times. The J gene is TRBJ1-2, the V gene TRBV28; D gene ambiguous. The V gene's germline CDR1 is MDHEN and CDR2 SYDVKM. The ends were cut back, 5 bases at V and 5 bases at J, with 9 bases in the middle. This CDR3 has 12 residues. CDR3 in amino acids: CASSEARYGYTF. The CDR3 nucleotides read TGTGCCAGCAGTGAGGCGAGGTATGGCTACACCTTC.

V usage is TRBV5-5 and J usage is TRBJ1-3; D is uncertain. Germline CDR1 is SGHKS and CDR2 is YYEKEE (reference sequence). The CDR3 contains 14 residues. V gave up 6 bases and J gave up 0 bases, with 10 bases separating them. CDR3 sequence reads: CASNLDSSGNTIYF. The CDR3 DNA is TGTGCCAGCAACCTCGACTCCTCTGGAAACACCATATATTTT.

The J gene is TRBJ2-4, the V gene TRBV19; 9 nucleotides agree with TRBD1. This CDR3 comprises 19 residues. Germline CDR1 and CDR2: LNHDA and SQIVND (reference sequence). The V gene end was trimmed by 3 bases and the J gene end by 0 bases; junction bases not matched to a gene: 12. The CDR3: CASSISSGQGLLAKNIQYF. In nucleotides, the CDR3 is TGTGCCAGTAGTATTTCATCGGGACAGGGCTTACTAGCCAAAAACATTCAGTACTTC.

The chain joins TRBV5-1 to TRBJ2-7; TRBD1 matches at 10 bases. The germline V gene encodes CDR1 SGHRS and CDR2 YFSETQ. Germline trimming cut 4 bases from V and 7 bases from J; bases unmatched to any gene: 14. The CDR3 has 16 residues. The CDR3 is CASSPPRTGGGVEQYF. CDR3 DNA sequence: TGCGCCAGCAGCCCCCCTCGGACAGGGGGTGGTGTTGAGCAGTACTTC.

The chain couples TRBV10-3 to TRBJ1-2, with no clear D. The CDR3 is 12 residues long. CDR1 and CDR2 from the germline V gene are ENHRY and SYGVKD. Trimming removed 3 bases from V and 4 bases from J, with 6 bases in between. CDR3 region: CAISDSRYGYTF. In DNA form, the CDR3 reads TGTGCCATCAGTGACTCCCGCTATGGCTACACCTTC.